This T cell receptor beta chain was documented in a study of OX40 agonist ivuxolimab in advanced cancers. Across the whole study: With a range of about 23 to 85, age averaged about 58 years, and about 83% were male. A history of anti-PD-1, anti-PD-L1 or anti-CTLA-4 therapy was acceptable, and about 37% had some.

This CDR3 spans 15 amino acids. J gave up 4 bases and V 2 bases, and 6 bases lay outside the gene matches. Germline V gene data show CDR1 as SGHRS and CDR2 as YFSETQ. This clone has more than one count but fewer than ten. No antigen is known for it. Some clones are missing from TCRdb's copy, which holds only in-frame ones; the method was immunoSEQ multiplex PCR. The table records tens of thousands of clones, about 86% of them present only once. Overall study results and limits: At 0.1 to 3.0 mg/kg, CD4+ and CD8+ blood T cells expanded clonally by week 6. Relative to CD4+, CD8+ T cells held more expanded clones on average.

This chain links TRBV5-1 with TRBJ1-3; TRBD1 agrees at 7 bases. The starting material was CD4+ or CD8+ T cells sorted from blood, obtained in a trial of the OX40 agonist ivuxolimab. This clonotype was obtained from an adult with an advanced solid tumor such as melanoma, head and neck, liver or kidney cancer. The CDR3 DNA reads as TGCGCCAGCAGCTTCGAAACAGGGGTGGGAAACACCATATATTTT. Translating it yields CASSFETGVGNTIYF.